This T cell receptor (beta chain) was retrieved from a study of T cells in Graves' hyperthyroidism and ophthalmopathy. The study, taken as a whole, reports: Ophthalmopathy was told apart from stable hyperthyroidism by a 13 V-J model.

This clonotype was detected ten times or more. What it recognizes is unknown. Amplified TCR beta CDR3 regions came from RNA transcripts. First-round RT-PCR with HTBI primers amplified the TCR CDR3 region. TCRdb independently ran MiXCR on the multiplex PCR reads; one entry per CDR3 protein. The sample carries around 300,000 distinct CDR3 sequences, roughly 22% recorded once. Looked up from germline, CDR1 is SGDLS and CDR2 is YYNGEE. The V gene lost 0 bases and the J gene lost 2 bases, with 11 bases spanning the gap. CDR3 length: 16 residues. Sequencing was performed on blood. The sequence was collected from a man aged 25-40 years with Graves' ophthalmopathy. The V call is TRBV9, the J call TRBJ2-2; the D gene is possibly TRBD2 (5 bases). The CDR3 sequence: CASSVVVAPNTGELFF. CDR3 nucleotides: TGTGCCAGCAGCGTAGTGGTAGCGCCTAACACCGGGGAGCTGTTTTTT.